Presented here are 29 T cell receptor beta chains from one specimen sequenced in a study of vaccination and CD4 T cells after COVID-19. These receptors lack a known antigen. Sequencing of the DNA from cultured CD4+ T cells was carried out with the Oncomine TCR Beta short-read assay. TCRdb reprocessed the PCR reads with MiXCR, giving one entry per CDR3 protein. The sample has under 20,000 distinct CDR3 sequences, about two fifths seen once. The treatment here: approximately 10-day PBMC culture with coronavirus spike peptide pools or control peptides (ViraFEST assay). The sample was CD4+ T cells from blood, cultured in vitro, taken before SARS-CoV-2 vaccination. These receptors all come from a human donor who had recovered from COVID-19.

This chain links TRBV12-3 or TRBV12-4 with TRBJ1-1; 7 bases align to TRBD1. The V and J ends lost 5 bases and 1 base, in that order; junction bases with no gene match: 4. The CDR3 runs to 14 residues. In DNA form, the CDR3 reads TGTGCCAGCAGTCTAAGACAGGGGAACACTGAAGCTTTCTTT. Amino acids: CASSLRQGNTEAFF.

The V gene is TRBV20-1, the J gene TRBJ1-1, with D possibly matching TRBD1 (5 bases). V lost 3 bases, J lost 1 base, and 24 bases lay in between. The V gene's germline CDR1 is DFQATT and CDR2 SNEGSKA (reference sequence). The CDR3 totals 18 residues. The CDR3 nucleotides read TGCAGTGCTAGTAGGTGGGGGAAGGGAGAGTGGAGGAACACTGAAGCTTTCTTT. Protein product: CSASRWGKGEWRNTEAFF.

The chain links TRBV11-2 to TRBJ2-5, with TRBD2 as a possible D gene (6 bases). The CDR3 covers 13 residues. V was cut by 0 bases and J by 9 bases, with 11 bases left in between. CDR1 and CDR2 (germline): SGHAT, FQNNGV. The CDR3 coding sequence is TGTGCCAGCAGCTTAGATTGGGGGGAGGCCCAGTACTTC. Translation gives CASSLDWGEAQYF. Together with reference TRBV11-2 and TRBJ2-5, the CDR3 gives the full variable domain: EAGVAQSPRYKIIEKRQSVAFWCNPISGHATLYWYQQILGQGPKLLIQFQNNGVVDDSQLPKDRFSAERLKGVDSTLKIQPAKLEDSAVYLCASSLDWGEAQYFGPGTRLLVL.

The CDR3: CASSLQGGQGTEAFF. In DNA, the CDR3 is TGTGCCAGCAGCTTACAAGGGGGCCAAGGAACTGAAGCTTTCTTT. The rearrangement links TRBV7-2 to TRBJ1-1; 7 bases fit TRBD1. CDR3 size: 15 residues. The germline CDR1 and CDR2 sequences are SGHTA and FQGNSA. V was clipped by 2 bases and J by 5 bases; unmatched bases: 8.

The chain combines TRBV6-1 with TRBJ1-1; D perhaps matches TRBD1 (5 bases). The V and J ends lost 5 bases and 6 bases respectively, with 16 bases between them. The CDR3 totals 14 residues. Germline V gene data show CDR1 as MNHNS and CDR2 as SASEGT. CDR3 loop: CASSRGRDTAEAFF. The CDR3 DNA reads TGTGCCAGCAGTCGGGGCCGAGACACCGCTGAAGCTTTCTTT.

This chain joins TRBV7-8 and TRBJ2-7; D uncertain. Trimming left V 2 bases short and J 2 bases short, with 16 bases between. There are 16 residues in the CDR3. Germline assignment: CDR1 SGHVS and CDR2 FQNEAQ. This chain's CDR3 is CASSLFSDLHTYEQYF. As DNA, the CDR3 is TGTGCCAGCAGCTTATTTTCAGACCTACACACCTACGAGCAGTACTTC. The full variable domain, in which reference TRBV7-8 and TRBJ2-7 provide the parts outside the CDR3, is GAGVSQSPRYKVAKRGQDVALRCDPISGHVSLFWYQQALGQGPEFLTYFQNEAQLDKSGLPSDRFFAERPEGSVSTLKIQRTQQEDSAVYLCASSLFSDLHTYEQYFGPGTRLTVT.

The V call is TRBV10-1, the J call TRBJ1-1; the D gene is possibly TRBD1 (5 bases). Trimming left V 3 bases short and J 3 bases short, with 17 bases between. CDR1 and CDR2 (germline): WNHNN, SYGVQD (reference sequence). This CDR3 has 16 amino acids. The CDR3 loop is CASSEYRGGPYTEAFF. Here the CDR3 DNA reads TGCGCCAGCAGTGAATACCGGGGGGGACCCTACACTGAAGCTTTCTTT.

The rearrangement uses TRBV6-2 or TRBV6-3 and TRBJ1-5; TRBD1 matches 8 bases. With V trimmed by 5 bases and J by 6 bases, 12 bases remained unmatched. Looked up from germline, CDR1 is MNHEY and CDR2 is SVGEGT. The CDR3 has 16 amino acids. This CDR3 reads CASSLYGQGGVQPQHF. The CDR3 nucleotides are TGTGCCAGCAGTCTGTACGGACAGGGAGGAGTTCAGCCCCAGCATTTT.

The sample holds a few counts of this clonotype. The chain carries TRBV2 and TRBJ2-2, with no clear D. V dropped 6 bases and J dropped 1 base, with 3 bases sitting between them. Germline values: CDR1 SNHLY, CDR2 FYNNEI. The CDR3 runs to 12 residues. Here the CDR3 reads CASSGNTGELFF. Here the CDR3 DNA reads TGTGCCAGCAGCGGGAACACCGGGGAGCTGTTTTTT.

The chain recombines TRBV27 with TRBJ2-7; 7 bases fit TRBD2. Trimming took 6 bases from V and 2 from J; bases not matched to a gene: 4. CDR1 MNHEY and CDR2 SMNVEV come from the germline V gene (reference sequence). The CDR3 extends over 13 amino acids. CDR3 nucleotides: TGTGCCAGCAGAGCGGGACGCGCCTACGAGCAGTACTTC. It yields the protein CASRAGRAYEQYF.

The V call is TRBV27, the J call TRBJ1-1; TRBD1 aligns across 8 bases. The V gene end was trimmed by 6 bases and the J gene end by 5 bases; junction bases not matched to a gene: 8. From germline, CDR1 is MNHEY and CDR2 SMNVEV (reference sequence). The CDR3 is 14 residues long. The CDR3 nucleotides read TGTGCCAGCAGGCTACAGGGGGAAAGAACTGAAGCTTTCTTT. It specifies CASRLQGERTEAFF.

This clonotype was detected a few times. The chain is built from TRBV19 and TRBJ2-2, with D hard to call. The V end lost 4 bases, the J end lost 4 bases, and 16 bases lay between the germline ends. This CDR3 is 16 amino acids long. CDR1 is LNHDA and CDR2 is SQIVND in the germline V gene (reference sequence). The CDR3 here is CASSNRRRPSTGELFF. Here the CDR3 DNA reads TGTGCCAGTAGTAATCGGCGGAGACCCAGCACCGGGGAGCTGTTTTTT.

V is TRBV20-1 and J is TRBJ2-5; weak D call: TRBD2 (7 bases). CDR1 DFQATT and CDR2 SNEGSKA come from the germline V gene (reference sequence). Trimming removed 4 bases at V and 2 bases at J, with 17 bases between. The CDR3 contains 15 residues. The CDR3 region has the DNA TGCAGTGCTACCGATGGACAGCGGGATCAAGAGACCCAGTACTTC. It yields the protein CSATDGQRDQETQYF.

The table lists this clonotype with a few counts. The chain carries TRBV19 and TRBJ2-3; the D gene is possibly TRBD1 (6 bases). The CDR3 covers 13 residues. V was shortened by 5 bases and J by 3 bases, with 9 bases between the two germline ends. From germline, CDR1 is LNHDA and CDR2 SQIVND (reference sequence). The CDR3 region is CASSVTGTDTQYF. The CDR3, as DNA: TGTGCCAGTAGTGTCACAGGGACAGATACGCAGTATTTT. The complete variable domain, with remaining parts taken from reference TRBV19 and TRBJ2-3, reads DGGITQSPKYLFRKEGQNVTLSCEQNLNHDAMYWYRQDPGQGLRLIYYSQIVNDFQKGDIAEGYSVSREKKESFPLTVTSAQKNPTAFYLCASSVTGTDTQYFGPGTRLTVL.

This chain uses TRBV19 with TRBJ2-1; 11 nucleotides agree with TRBD2. Germline-derived CDR1 and CDR2 are LNHDA and SQIVND (reference sequence). V was pared by 7 bases and J by 0 bases, with 8 bases of the junction left unmatched. This CDR3 is built from 17 residues. CDR3 amino acids: CASMGTSGLISYNEQFF. DNA for the CDR3: TGTGCCAGTATGGGGACTAGCGGATTAATCTCCTACAATGAGCAGTTCTTC.

This clonotype has a handful of counts. The gene calls are TRBV20-1 and TRBJ1-2, with 9 nucleotides matching TRBD1. Germline V gene sequence: CDR1 DFQATT, CDR2 SNEGSKA (reference sequence). The CDR3 runs 13 residues. Trimming at V came to 5 bases and at J to 4 bases, leaving 5 bases not matched to a gene. The CDR3 bases are TGCAGTGCTCGGACAGGGGAGCGCTATGGCTACACCTTC. It yields the protein CSARTGERYGYTF.

This clonotype has a handful of counts. The chain is built from TRBV24-1 and TRBJ1-1, with D perhaps matching TRBD1 (5 bases). V was clipped by 1 base and J by 2 bases, with 7 bases between them. This CDR3 spans 14 amino acids. Germline lookup yields CDR1 KGHDR and CDR2 SFDVKD. CDR3 protein: CATSDFGGNTEAFF. The CDR3, as DNA: TGTGCCACCAGTGATTTCGGGGGAAACACTGAAGCTTTCTTT.

The rearrangement joins TRBV11-2 to TRBJ1-5, with D possibly TRBD1 on 6 matching bases. The CDR3 contains 15 residues. The ends were cut back, 6 bases at V and 1 base at J, with 13 bases in the middle. CDR1 SGHAT and CDR2 FQNNGV come from the germline V gene. The CDR3 nucleotides are TGTGCCAGCAGAGAAGGGGGAGGAAGCAATCAGCCCCAGCATTTT. This encodes CASREGGGSNQPQHF.

This clonotype was recorded a few times. The V call is TRBV6-2 or TRBV6-3, the J call TRBJ2-7; 8 bases are a match to TRBD1. CDR1 and CDR2 (germline): MNHEY, SVGEGT. The CDR3 sequence is 15 residues long. V shed 8 bases, J shed 2 bases, and the junction held 11 bases outside the gene matches. The CDR3 region has the DNA TGTGCCAGCGGCCTCCGAGGACAGGGTCCCTACGAGCAGTACTTC. This codes for CASGLRGQGPYEQYF.

The genes are TRBV28 and TRBJ1-3; D uncertain. From germline, CDR1 is MDHEN and CDR2 SYDVKM. With 4 bases removed from V and 2 bases from J, the gap between germline ends came to 9 bases. The CDR3 totals 14 residues. CDR3: CASSSSGTGNTIYF. The CDR3 DNA is TGTGCCAGCAGTTCCAGCGGGACTGGAAACACCATATATTTT.

The chain carries TRBV29-1 and TRBJ2-3, with D tentatively TRBD1 (5 bases). This CDR3 has 11 amino acids. Trimming left V 8 bases short and J 2 bases short, with 8 bases between. From germline, CDR1 is SQVTM and CDR2 ANQGSEA. The CDR3 nucleotides read TGCAGCACGACAGCCACAGATACGCAGTATTTT. Encoded protein: CSTTATDTQYF.

This clonotype turned up a few times. V is TRBV27 and J is TRBJ1-2, with D possibly matching TRBD1 (5 bases). CDR1 MNHEY and CDR2 SMNVEV come from the germline V gene (reference sequence). The CDR3 spans 14 residues. The germline V and J ends were trimmed by 5 bases and 6 bases, with 16 bases remaining between them. This CDR3 is CASSKGREGDGYTF. CDR3 in DNA: TGTGCCAGCAGTAAGGGGAGGGAAGGGGATGGCTACACCTTC.

V is TRBV27 and J is TRBJ2-7, with TRBD1 identical over 9 bases. After removal of 6 bases from V and 5 bases from J, the junction contained 11 bases not matched to a gene. Germline assignment: CDR1 MNHEY and CDR2 SMNVEV (reference sequence). There are 15 residues in the CDR3. The CDR3 here is CASSNLRDRVHEQYF. The CDR3 DNA reads TGTGCCAGCAGCAACCTCCGGGACAGGGTCCACGAGCAGTACTTC.

This chain's CDR3 is CASSFRSGLSYGYTF. The CDR3 bases are TGTGCCAGCAGTTTTAGGTCGGGACTCTCCTATGGCTACACCTTC. The chain combines TRBV28 with TRBJ1-2, with D perhaps TRBD1 (5 bases). The CDR3 is made up of 15 amino acids. V was cut by 3 bases and J by 4 bases, with 15 bases left in between. CDR1 and CDR2 (germline): MDHEN, SYDVKM.

This clonotype occurred a few times. The chain joins TRBV10-3 to TRBJ1-1, with D possibly matching TRBD1 (5 bases). Trimming left V 3 bases short and J 1 base short, with 9 bases between. This CDR3 has 14 amino acids. From germline, CDR1 is ENHRY and CDR2 SYGVKD. The CDR3 nucleotides read TGTGCCATCAGTGATCGGGGGGGGAACACTGAAGCTTTCTTT. Translating it yields CAISDRGGNTEAFF.

This clonotype appeared a few times. The chain uses TRBV7-9 and TRBJ2-7, with 10 bases fitting TRBD1. After removal of 5 bases from V and 5 bases from J, the junction contained 12 bases not matched to a gene. Germline V gene sequence: CDR1 SEHNR, CDR2 FQNEAQ (reference sequence). The CDR3 is 16 amino acids. CDR3 residues: CASSREPGTGDHEQYF. Written as DNA, the CDR3 is TGTGCCAGCAGCCGAGAACCCGGGACAGGGGACCACGAGCAGTACTTC.

The chain carries TRBV18 and TRBJ1-2; weak D call: TRBD1 (5 bases). The V end lost 3 bases, the J end lost 5 bases, and 10 bases lay between the germline ends. The CDR3 length is 13 residues. Per germline, CDR1 KGHSH and CDR2 LQKENI. The CDR3 coding sequence is TGTGCCAGCTCACCGGGACTGAAATATGGCTACACCTTC. It is translated as CASSPGLKYGYTF.

In DNA, the CDR3 is TGCAGTGCTAGAGCAGGAAACACCATATATTTT. It yields the protein CSARAGNTIYF. The chain combines TRBV20-1 with TRBJ1-3; no clear D gene. CDR3 length: 11 amino acids. Trimming removed 1 base at V and 4 bases at J, with 2 bases between. CDR1 and CDR2 (germline): DFQATT, SNEGSKA (reference sequence).

The V call is TRBV18, the J call TRBJ1-2; no clear D gene. Per germline, CDR1 KGHSH and CDR2 LQKENI. The V end was cut by 2 bases, the J end by 8 bases, with 12 bases between. The CDR3 is 13 residues long. The DNA for the CDR3 is TGTGCCAGCTCACCAGATGGCTCGTGGGGCTACACCTTC. Protein: CASSPDGSWGYTF.